This passage covers 3 T cell receptor beta chains from one sample sequenced in a study of beta chain features in type 1 diabetes. TCRB transcripts that were expressed got sequenced, as all of the isolated RNA had been reverse transcribed. The method was immunoSEQ multiplex PCR; TCRdb's version includes in-frame clones alone and lacks a portion of them. In the table there are under 550,000 clones, 11% of which are singletons. Sequencing input: naive CD4+ T cells from blood. These receptors all come from a woman aged 18-29 years in good health.

This clone appeared a few times. The chain couples TRBV27 to TRBJ1-1; D ambiguous. This CDR3 is 13 amino acids long. Germline assignment: CDR1 MNHEY and CDR2 SMNVEV (reference sequence). Deletions cut 3 bases from V and 4 bases from J, with 9 bases between. CDR3 in amino acids: CASSLLPGTEAFF. The DNA for the CDR3 is TGTGCCAGCAGTTTGCTCCCAGGCACTGAAGCTTTCTTT.

The chain combines TRBV7-9 with TRBJ2-3, with D tentatively TRBD2 (6 bases). The V gene's germline CDR1 is SEHNR and CDR2 FQNEAQ (reference sequence). This CDR3 is built from 15 residues. The V end was cut by 1 base, the J end by 4 bases, with 12 bases between. CDR3 nucleotide sequence: TGTGCCAGCAGCTTAGAAAGGGGAGGCGCAGATACGCAGTATTTT. It is translated as CASSLERGGADTQYF.

In this sample, this clone turned up a few times. The J gene is TRBJ2-2, the V gene TRBV6-5, with a possible D match to TRBD1 (5 bases). The CDR3 consists of 14 residues. Germline CDR1 reads MNHEY; CDR2 reads SVGAGI. The V gene lost 6 bases and the J gene lost 4 bases, with 12 bases spanning the gap. Here the CDR3 reads CASRGDRFTGELFF. The CDR3 nucleotides are TGTGCCAGCAGAGGCGACAGATTCACCGGGGAGCTGTTTTTT.